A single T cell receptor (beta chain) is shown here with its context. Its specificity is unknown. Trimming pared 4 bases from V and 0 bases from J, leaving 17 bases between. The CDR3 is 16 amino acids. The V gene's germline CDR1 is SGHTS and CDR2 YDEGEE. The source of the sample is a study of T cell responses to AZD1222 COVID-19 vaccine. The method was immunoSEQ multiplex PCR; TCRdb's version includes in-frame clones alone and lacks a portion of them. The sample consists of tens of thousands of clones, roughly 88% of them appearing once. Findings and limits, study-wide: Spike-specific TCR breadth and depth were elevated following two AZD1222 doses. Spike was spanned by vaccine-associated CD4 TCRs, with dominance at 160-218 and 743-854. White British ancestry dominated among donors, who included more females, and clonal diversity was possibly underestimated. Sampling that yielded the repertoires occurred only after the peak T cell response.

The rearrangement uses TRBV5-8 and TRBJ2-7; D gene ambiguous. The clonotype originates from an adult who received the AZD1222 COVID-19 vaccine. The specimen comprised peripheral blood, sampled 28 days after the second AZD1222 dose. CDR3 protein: CASSDLPWRSSYEQYF. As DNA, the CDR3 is TGTGCCAGCAGCGACTTACCCTGGCGGTCCTCCTACGAGCAGTACTTC.